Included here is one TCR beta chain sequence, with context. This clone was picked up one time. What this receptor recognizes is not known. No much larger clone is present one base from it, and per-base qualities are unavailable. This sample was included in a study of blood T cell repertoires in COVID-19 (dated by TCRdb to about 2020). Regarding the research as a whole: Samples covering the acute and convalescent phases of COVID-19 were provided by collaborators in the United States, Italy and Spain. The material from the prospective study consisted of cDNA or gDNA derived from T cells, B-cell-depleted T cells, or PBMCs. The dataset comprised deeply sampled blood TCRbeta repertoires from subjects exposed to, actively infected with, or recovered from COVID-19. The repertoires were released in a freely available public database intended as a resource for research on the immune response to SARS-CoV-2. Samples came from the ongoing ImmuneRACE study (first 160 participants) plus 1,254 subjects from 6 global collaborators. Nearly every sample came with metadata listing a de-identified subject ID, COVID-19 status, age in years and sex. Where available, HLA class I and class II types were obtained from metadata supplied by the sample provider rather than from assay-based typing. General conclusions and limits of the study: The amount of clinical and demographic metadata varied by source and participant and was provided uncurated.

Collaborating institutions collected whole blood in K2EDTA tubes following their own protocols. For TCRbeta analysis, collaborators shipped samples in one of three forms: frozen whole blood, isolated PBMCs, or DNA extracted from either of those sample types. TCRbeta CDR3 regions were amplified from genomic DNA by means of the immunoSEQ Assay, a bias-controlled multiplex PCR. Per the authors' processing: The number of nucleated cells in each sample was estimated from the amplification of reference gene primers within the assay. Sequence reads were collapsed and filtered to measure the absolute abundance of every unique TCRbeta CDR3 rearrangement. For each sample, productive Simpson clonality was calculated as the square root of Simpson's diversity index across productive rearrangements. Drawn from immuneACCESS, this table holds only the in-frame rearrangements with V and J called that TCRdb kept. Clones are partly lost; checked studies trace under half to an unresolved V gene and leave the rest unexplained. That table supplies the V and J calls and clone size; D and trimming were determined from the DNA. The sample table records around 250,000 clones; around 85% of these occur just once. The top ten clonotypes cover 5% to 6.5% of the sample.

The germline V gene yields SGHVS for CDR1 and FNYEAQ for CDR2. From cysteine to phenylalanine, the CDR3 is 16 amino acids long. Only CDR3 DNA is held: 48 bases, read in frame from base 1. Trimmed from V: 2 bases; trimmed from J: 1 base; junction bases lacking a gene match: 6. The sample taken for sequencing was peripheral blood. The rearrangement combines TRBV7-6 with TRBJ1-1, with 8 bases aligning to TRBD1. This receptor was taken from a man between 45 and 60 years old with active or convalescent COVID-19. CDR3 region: CASSLRGDRGNTEAFF. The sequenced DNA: TGTGCCAGCAGCTTAAGGGGCGACAGGGGGAACACTGAAGCTTTCTTT.